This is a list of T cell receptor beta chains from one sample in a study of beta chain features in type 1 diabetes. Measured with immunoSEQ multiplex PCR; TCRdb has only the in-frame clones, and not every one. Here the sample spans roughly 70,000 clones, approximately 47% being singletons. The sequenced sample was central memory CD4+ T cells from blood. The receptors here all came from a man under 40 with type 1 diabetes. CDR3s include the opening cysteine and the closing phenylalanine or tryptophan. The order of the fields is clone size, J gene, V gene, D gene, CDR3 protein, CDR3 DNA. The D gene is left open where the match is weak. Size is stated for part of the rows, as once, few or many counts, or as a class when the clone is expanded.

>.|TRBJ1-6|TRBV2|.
CASREDGSNSPLHF
TGTGCCAGCAGGGAGGACGGGAGTAATTCACCCCTCCACTTT
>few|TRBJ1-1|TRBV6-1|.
CASTAGASTEAFF
TGTGCCAGCACGGCGGGGGCGAGCACTGAAGCTTTCTTT
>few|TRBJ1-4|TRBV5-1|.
CASSLESGGREKLFF
TGCGCCAGCAGCTTGGAATCCGGGGGGCGTGAAAAACTGTTTTTT
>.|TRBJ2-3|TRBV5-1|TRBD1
CASSLEGASTDTQYF
TGCGCCAGCAGCTTGGAGGGGGCTAGCACAGATACGCAGTATTTT
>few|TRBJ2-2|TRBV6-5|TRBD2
CASSYQPGGTGELFF
TGTGCCAGCAGTTACCAGCCGGGGGGCACCGGGGAGCTGTTTTTT
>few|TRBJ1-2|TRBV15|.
CATSRDRGGSGYGYTF
TGTGCCACCAGCAGAGATAGGGGGGGATCGGGGTATGGCTACACCTTC
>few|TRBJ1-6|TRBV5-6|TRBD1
CASSLMGQGVSPLHF
TGTGCCAGCAGCTTAATGGGACAGGGGGTATCACCCCTCCACTTT
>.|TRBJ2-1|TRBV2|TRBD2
CASSEALRGGEQFF
TGTGCCAGCAGTGAAGCGCTTCGGGGGGGGGAGCAGTTCTTC
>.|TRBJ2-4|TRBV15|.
CAASTAKNIQYF
TGTGCCGCCAGCACGGCCAAAAACATTCAGTACTTC
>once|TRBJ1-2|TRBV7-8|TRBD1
CASSRDRVGAGYTF
TGTGCCAGCAGCCGCGACAGGGTTGGAGCTGGCTACACCTTC
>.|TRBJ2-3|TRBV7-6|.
CASSPARWGTDTQYF
TGTGCCAGCAGCCCGGCCAGGTGGGGCACAGATACGCAGTATTTT
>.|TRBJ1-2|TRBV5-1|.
CASSLTSTAYGYTF
TGCGCCAGCAGCTTGACCTCTACCGCCTATGGCTACACCTTC
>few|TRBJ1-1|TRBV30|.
CAWRPGGPMNTEAFF
TGTGCCTGGAGACCGGGGGGTCCAATGAACACTGAAGCTTTCTTT
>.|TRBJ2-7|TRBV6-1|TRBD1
CASSARDRASSYEQYF
TGTGCCAGCAGTGCTCGAGACAGGGCTTCCTCCTACGAGCAGTACTTC
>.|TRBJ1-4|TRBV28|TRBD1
CASSLSAGGNEKLFF
TGTGCCAGCAGTTTAAGTGCAGGGGGTAATGAAAAACTGTTTTTT
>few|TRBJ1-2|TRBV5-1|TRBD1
CASSLGDRRDGYTF
TGCGCCAGCAGCTTGGGGGACAGGCGAGATGGCTACACCTTC
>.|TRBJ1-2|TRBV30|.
CAWSPIQPYYGYTF
TGTGCCTGGAGTCCAATACAACCTTACTATGGCTACACCTTC
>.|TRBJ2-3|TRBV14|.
CASSQNMAGTDTQYF
TGTGCCAGCAGCCAAAATATGGCTGGCACAGATACGCAGTATTTT
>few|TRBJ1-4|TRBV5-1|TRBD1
CASSGQGPHNEKLFF
TGCGCCAGCAGCGGACAGGGGCCACATAATGAAAAACTGTTTTTT
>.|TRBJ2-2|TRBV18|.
CASSADRNTGELFF
TGTGCCAGCTCAGCGGACAGGAACACCGGGGAGCTGTTTTTT
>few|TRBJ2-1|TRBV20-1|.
CSAREGHEQFF
TGCAGTGCTAGAGAGGGGCATGAGCAGTTCTTC
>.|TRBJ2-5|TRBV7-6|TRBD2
CASSFSGSLGETQYF
TGTGCCAGCAGTTTTAGCGGGAGTTTGGGGGAGACCCAGTACTTC
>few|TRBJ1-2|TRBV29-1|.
CSVEDPPSTISYTF
TGCAGCGTTGAAGACCCCCCCTCGACAATCTCCTACACCTTC
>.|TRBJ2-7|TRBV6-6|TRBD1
CASRGQGDSYEQYF
TGTGCCAGCAGAGGACAGGGGGATTCCTACGAGCAGTACTTC
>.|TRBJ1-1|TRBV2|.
CASIQEKNTEAFF
TGTGCCAGTATACAGGAGAAAAACACTGAAGCTTTCTTT
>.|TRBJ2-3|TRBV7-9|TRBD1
CASSPRNRGTSDTQYF
TGTGCCAGCAGCCCTCGTAACAGGGGAACATCAGATACGCAGTATTTT
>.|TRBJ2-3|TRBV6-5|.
CASSPTGFSTDTQYF
TGTGCCAGCAGCCCGACGGGGTTTAGCACAGATACGCAGTATTTT
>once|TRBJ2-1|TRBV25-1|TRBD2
CASSRSSGMRNEQFF
TGTGCCAGCAGTCGGTCTAGCGGGATGAGAAATGAGCAGTTCTTC
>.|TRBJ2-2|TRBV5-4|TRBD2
CASSHGTSGGTGELFF
TGTGCCAGCAGCCACGGGACTAGCGGGGGAACCGGGGAGCTGTTTTTT
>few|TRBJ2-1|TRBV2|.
CASSAMGASNSRVQFF
TGTGCCAGCAGTGCCATGGGGGCCTCGAATTCCAGGGTGCAGTTCTTC
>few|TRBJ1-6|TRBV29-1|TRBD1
CSVATGANNSPLHF
TGCAGCGTTGCGACAGGGGCCAACAATTCACCCCTCCACTTT
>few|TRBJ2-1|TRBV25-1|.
CASSGQRNNEQFF
TGTGCCAGCAGTGGACAAAGGAATAATGAGCAGTTCTTC
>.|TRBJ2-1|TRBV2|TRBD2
CASSESGGTRGYNEQFF
TGTGCCAGCAGTGAATCGGGGGGGACCCGAGGTTACAATGAGCAGTTCTTC
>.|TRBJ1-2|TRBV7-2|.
CASSLGRVTYGYTF
TGTGCCAGCAGCTTAGGCCGGGTTACCTATGGCTACACCTTC
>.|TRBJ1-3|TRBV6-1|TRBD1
CASSRTGPGNTIYF
TGTGCCAGCAGTCGGACAGGGCCCGGAAACACCATATATTTT
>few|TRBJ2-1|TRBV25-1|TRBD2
CASREVGGSENEQFF
TGTGCCAGCAGGGAGGTGGGCGGGAGTGAGAATGAGCAGTTCTTC
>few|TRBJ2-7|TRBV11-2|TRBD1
CASSLDIGGPSYEQYF
TGTGCCAGCAGCTTAGATATAGGGGGCCCTTCCTACGAGCAGTACTTC